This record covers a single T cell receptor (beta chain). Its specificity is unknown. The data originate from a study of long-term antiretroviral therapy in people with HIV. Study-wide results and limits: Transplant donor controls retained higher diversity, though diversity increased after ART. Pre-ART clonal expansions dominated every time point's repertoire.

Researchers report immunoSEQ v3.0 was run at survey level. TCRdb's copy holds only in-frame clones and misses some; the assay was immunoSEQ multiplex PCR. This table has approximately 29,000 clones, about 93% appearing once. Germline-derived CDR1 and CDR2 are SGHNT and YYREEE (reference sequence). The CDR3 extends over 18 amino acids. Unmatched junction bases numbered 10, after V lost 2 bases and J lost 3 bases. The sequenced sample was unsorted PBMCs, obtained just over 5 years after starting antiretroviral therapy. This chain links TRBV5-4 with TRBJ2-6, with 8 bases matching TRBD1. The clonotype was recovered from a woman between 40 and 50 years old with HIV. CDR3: CASSFPDRAELGANVLTF. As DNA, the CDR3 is TGTGCCAGCAGCTTCCCGGACAGGGCGGAACTTGGGGCCAACGTCCTGACTTTC.